This T cell receptor beta chain originates from a study of blood T cell repertoires in COVID-19. Study-level background: The United States, Italy and Spain were the sources of the acute and convalescent COVID-19 samples.

Per the original methods: Reference gene primer amplification in the assay estimated nucleated cell counts. Profiled with immunoSEQ multiplex PCR; TCRdb holds only in-frame clones, not every one. V and J calls and clone size are given by that table; D and trimming were obtained from the DNA. The table lists 200,000 to 250,000 clones, 82% of them singletons. The sequence came from a woman in her 70s with COVID-19, enrolled during active disease. Input material: peripheral blood.

The CDR3 nucleotides read TGTGCCAGCAGCTCCTTACGGGACAACCCCTACGAGCAGTACTTC. This gives the protein CASSSLRDNPYEQYF. The chain links TRBV5-5 to TRBJ2-7, with TRBD1 as a possible D gene (6 bases). The V gene lost 3 bases and the J gene lost 2 bases, with 15 bases spanning the gap. The CDR3 is 15 amino acids. CDR1 and CDR2 from the germline V gene are SGHKS and YYEKEE (reference sequence).